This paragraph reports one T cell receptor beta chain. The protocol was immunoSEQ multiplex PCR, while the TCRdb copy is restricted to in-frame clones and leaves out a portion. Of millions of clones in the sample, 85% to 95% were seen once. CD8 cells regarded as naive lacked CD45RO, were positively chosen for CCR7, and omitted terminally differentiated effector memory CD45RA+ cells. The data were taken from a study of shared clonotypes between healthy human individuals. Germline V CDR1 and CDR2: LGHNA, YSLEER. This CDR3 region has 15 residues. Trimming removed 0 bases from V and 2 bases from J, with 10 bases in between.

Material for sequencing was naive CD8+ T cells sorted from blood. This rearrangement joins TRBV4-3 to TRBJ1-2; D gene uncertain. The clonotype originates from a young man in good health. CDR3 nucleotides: TGCGCCAGCAGCCAAGATGAGGCAGCCAACTATGGCTACACCTTC. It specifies CASSQDEAANYGYTF.